This T cell receptor (beta chain) appears in the sequencing data of a study of cytomegalovirus exposure and HLA in healthy donors. PCR used 60 Vbeta primers and 13 Jbeta primers. This table comes from immunoSEQ multiplex PCR, and its TCRdb copy is limited to in-frame clones, with some not included. Altogether 150,000 to 200,000 clones are present, around 83% being singletons, with the ten largest covering roughly 1.1%. Though probably carrying unrecorded immune exposures, donors were nominally healthy at sampling. General study findings and limits: In an earlier analysis, about 87% or about 30%: the productive usage of most TCR beta V segments. A few V segments could not be told apart, such as TRBV6-2 and TRBV6-3, and were left out.

Germline V gene sequence: CDR1 SGHTA, CDR2 FQGNSA. The CDR3 extends over 14 amino acids. About this clone itself: Its cognate antigen is unknown.

The specimen was PBMCs. The gene calls are TRBV7-2 and TRBJ2-5, with 7 bases aligning to TRBD2. The J call may not be correct, given that the DNA end is closer to TRBJ2-7. This clonotype originated in a woman aged 40 to 50 in good health and CMV-seronegative. The CDR3 coding sequence is TGTGCCAGCAGCTTATATTTAGCGGGCTACGAGCAGTACTTC. This gives the protein CASSLYLAGYEQYF.